Each of the 29 T cell receptor beta chains below was sequenced from the same sample in a study of blood T cell repertoires in COVID-19. Here immunoSEQ multiplex PCR was the method, and the copy in TCRdb shows in-frame clones only, minus some. The profile shows 200,000 or so clones, 75% to 90% of them singletons. The source material was peripheral blood. The receptors come from a man in his 60s who had recovered from COVID-19.

V is TRBV7-9 and J is TRBJ2-1, with D unresolved. The ends were cut back, 5 bases at V and 5 bases at J, with 7 bases in the middle. Germline V gene lookup returns CDR1 SEHNR and CDR2 FQNEAQ (reference sequence). The length of the CDR3 is 12 residues. The CDR3 sequence is CASSLSNNEQFF. CDR3 nucleotides: TGTGCCAGCAGCCTGAGTAACAATGAGCAGTTCTTC.

This clone was recorded once. The J gene is TRBJ2-1, the V gene TRBV3-1 (or the pseudogene TRBV3-2); 8 bases align to TRBD1. Looked up from germline, CDR1 is LGHDT and CDR2 is YNNKEL (reference sequence). V lost 4 bases, J lost 10 bases, and 9 bases stayed unmatched. The length of the CDR3 is 14 residues. CDR3 residues: CASSLPGDRKEQFF. CDR3 nucleotide sequence: TGTGCCAGCAGCCTGCCCGGGGACAGGAAAGAGCAGTTCTTC.

This clone occurred once. CDR3 loop: CASSRQPYQETQYF. The CDR3 coding sequence is TGTGCCAGCAGTCGACAACCGTACCAAGAGACCCAGTACTTC. The chain uses TRBV9 and TRBJ2-5, with no clear D. CDR1 is SGDLS and CDR2 is YYNGEE in the germline V gene. V dropped 5 bases and J dropped 0 bases, with 11 bases sitting between them. The CDR3 sequence is 14 residues long.

J is TRBJ1-6 and V is TRBV12-3 or TRBV12-4; D is undetermined. The CDR3 length is 12 residues. V lost 6 bases and J 8 bases, leaving 8 bases between the germline ends. This CDR3 reads CASSNGDSPLHF. CDR3 nucleotide sequence: TGTGCCAGCAGCAACGGTGATTCACCCCTCCACTTT.

This chain joins TRBV5-1 and TRBJ2-1; D gene ambiguous. V shed 0 bases and J shed 16 bases, with 20 bases lying between them. This CDR3 spans 14 amino acids. CDR1 is SGHRS and CDR2 is YFSETQ in the germline V gene. CDR3 sequence reads: CASSLDGSAKPRFF. DNA of the CDR3: TGCGCCAGCAGCTTGGACGGGTCGGCAAAGCCGCGATTCTTC.

The CDR3 bases are TGTGCCACCGGGGACAGGTATGGCTACACCTTC. Amino acid sequence: CATGDRYGYTF. The rearrangement joins TRBV24-1 to TRBJ1-2; 8 positions match TRBD1. J lost 5 bases, V lost 9 bases, and 1 base had no gene match. The germline V gene has CDR1 KGHDR and CDR2 SFDVKD. This CDR3 is 11 amino acids long.

The rearrangement links TRBV30 to TRBJ2-1; 9 bases align to TRBD2. CDR3 length: 13 amino acids. With V trimmed by 7 bases and J by 5 bases, 6 bases remained unmatched. Per the germline V gene, CDR1 is GTSNPN and CDR2 is SVGIG (reference sequence). The CDR3 bases are TGTGCCTCGACTAGCGGATATAACAATGAGCAGTTCTTC. It is translated as CASTSGYNNEQFF.

This clone was picked up a small number of times. The CDR3 DNA sequence: TGTGCCAGCAGCCAAGGGGCCAGAAGCACAGATACGCAGTATTTT. Its translation: CASSQGARSTDTQYF. The chain couples TRBV4-2 to TRBJ2-3; D uncertain. Germline values: CDR1 LGHNA, CDR2 YNFKEQ. The V and J ends lost 1 base and 0 bases respectively, with 8 bases between them. This CDR3 comprises 15 residues.

This chain links TRBV2 with TRBJ1-4; D may be TRBD1 (6 bases). Per germline, CDR1 SNHLY and CDR2 FYNNEI. This CDR3 is 15 amino acids long. Trimming removed 7 bases at V and 0 bases at J, with 12 bases between. DNA for the CDR3: TGTGCCAGCATGGGGGGGCTTACAACTAATGAAAAACTGTTTTTT. This gives the protein CASMGGLTTNEKLFF.

The chain employs TRBV5-1 and TRBJ1-4, with D possibly matching TRBD1 (5 bases). Between the trimmed V and J ends, which lost 5 bases and 8 bases, there was a span of 19 bases. Germline V lookup: CDR1 SGHRS, CDR2 YFSETQ. The CDR3 has 15 residues. The CDR3 spells CASSPTPGGLEKLFF. CDR3 in DNA: TGCGCCAGCAGTCCGACGCCCGGGGGTTTGGAAAAACTGTTTTTT.

CDR3 sequence reads: CASSQDLGQGSYF. The CDR3 DNA reads TGCGCCAGCAGCCAAGATTTGGGGCAGGGATCGTACTTC. This chain joins TRBV4-3 and TRBJ2-7; TRBD1 is a possible D gene (5 bases). V shed 0 bases and J shed 12 bases, with 15 bases lying between them. Looked up from germline, CDR1 is LGHNA and CDR2 is YSLEER. The CDR3 is 13 amino acids.

The rearrangement joins TRBV5-1 to TRBJ2-5, with TRBD2 identical over 11 bases. The V segment lost 1 base and the J segment 5 bases; nucleotides outside the gene matches: 7. This CDR3 is built from 16 residues. Germline CDR1 SGHRS, CDR2 YFSETQ. This chain's CDR3 is CASSLRVAGGLETQYF. The CDR3, as DNA: TGCGCCAGCAGCTTGAGAGTAGCGGGGGGGCTGGAGACCCAGTACTTC.

This rearrangement joins TRBV5-1 to TRBJ2-3, with 16 bases identical to TRBD2. The germline V gene has CDR1 SGHRS and CDR2 YFSETQ. Trimming at V came to 4 bases and at J to 3 bases, leaving 8 bases not matched to a gene. The CDR3 is made up of 18 amino acids. The CDR3 DNA follows: TGCGCCAGCAGCCTAGGGACTAGCGGGAGGGCCAGGACAGATACGCAGTATTTT. It yields the protein CASSLGTSGRARTDTQYF.

This chain connects TRBV7-2 to TRBJ2-6; TRBD2 is a possible D gene (5 bases). The germline V gene has CDR1 SGHTA and CDR2 FQGNSA. The CDR3 runs to 15 residues. V dropped 1 base and J dropped 2 bases, with 6 bases sitting between them. The DNA of the CDR3 is TGTGCCAGCAGCTTAGGAGGGACTGGGGCCAACGTCCTGACTTTC. It translates to CASSLGGTGANVLTF.

The gene calls are TRBV19 and TRBJ2-2, with D perhaps matching TRBD1 (5 bases). The CDR3 is 14 residues long. Trimming stripped 7 bases from V and 1 base from J, with 10 bases between. Germline values: CDR1 LNHDA, CDR2 SQIVND (reference sequence). As DNA, the CDR3 is TGTGCCAGTAAGCCCCAGGGGAACACCGGGGAGCTGTTTTTT. Translated, it gives CASKPQGNTGELFF.

The sample holds a few counts of this clone. The chain uses TRBV27 and TRBJ1-5; 7 bases align to TRBD1. The CDR3 sequence is 17 residues long. The junction had 12 bases not matched to a gene; V was cut back by 7 bases and J by 0 bases. The V gene's germline CDR1 is MNHEY and CDR2 SMNVEV (reference sequence). CDR3 sequence reads: CASKRDSSEYSNQPQHF. The CDR3 bases are TGTGCCAGCAAACGGGACAGTTCGGAATATAGCAATCAGCCCCAGCATTTT.

CDR3 DNA sequence: TGTGCCACCAAAGGACCTCAGGGACTGAGTTCGGATACGCAGTATTTT. Translating gives CATKGPQGLSSDTQYF. V and J are TRBV6-6 and TRBJ2-3; D perhaps matches TRBD2 (6 bases). The V and J ends lost 10 bases and 6 bases respectively, with 26 bases between them. Looked up from germline, CDR1 is MNHNY and CDR2 is SVGAGI (reference sequence). The CDR3 spans 16 residues.

This chain uses TRBV7-2 with TRBJ1-5, with TRBD1 matching over 9 bases. CDR3 length equals 15 residues. With 5 bases clipped from V and 6 bases from J, the junction kept 8 bases outside the gene matches. Germline V gives CDR1 SGHTA, CDR2 FQGNSA. The CDR3 nucleotides read TGTGCCAGCAGCACGACAGGGGGACGCGGTCAGCCCCAGCATTTT. Encoded protein: CASSTTGGRGQPQHF. The full variable domain, its missing parts supplied by reference TRBV7-2 and TRBJ1-5, is GAGVSQSPSNKVTEKGKDVELRCDPISGHTALYWYRQSLGQGLEFLIYFQGNSAPDKSGLPSDRFSAERTGGSVSTLTIQRTQQEDSAVYLCASSTTGGRGQPQHFGDGTRLSIL.

In this sample, this clone turned up once. The chain combines TRBV7-3 with TRBJ2-7; TRBD1 matches 10 bases. The CDR3 has 16 amino acids. V lost 5 bases to trimming and J lost 2 bases; unmatched junction nucleotides: 9. Looked up from germline, CDR1 is SGHTA and CDR2 is FQGTGA. Here the CDR3 DNA reads TGTGCCAGCAGCCTACTCGGACAGGGGGGACCCTACGAGCAGTACTTC. Protein product: CASSLLGQGGPYEQYF.

The V and J genes are TRBV3-1 (or the pseudogene TRBV3-2) and TRBJ1-2, with TRBD1 as a possible D gene (6 bases). Germline V gives CDR1 LGHDT, CDR2 YNNKEL (reference sequence). Deletions cut 0 bases from V and 5 bases from J, with 13 bases between. The CDR3 totals 15 residues. The CDR3 coding sequence is TGTGCCAGCAGCCAAGATGCAGGGGTTATTTATGGCTACACCTTC. Its translation is CASSQDAGVIYGYTF.

V is TRBV6-5 and J is TRBJ2-7; perhaps TRBD2 as D (6 bases). The CDR3 is 16 residues long. V gave up 2 bases and J gave up 6 bases, with 20 bases separating them. The V gene's germline CDR1 is MNHEY and CDR2 SVGAGI. The CDR3 reads CASSYALGAGGGEQYF. As DNA, the CDR3 is TGTGCCAGCAGTTACGCACTAGGGGCCGGGGGAGGCGAGCAGTACTTC.

The chain carries TRBV10-2 and TRBJ2-1; TRBD1 matches 12 bases. The ends lost 2 bases at V and 4 bases at J; junction bases unmatched: 15. Germline V gene lookup returns CDR1 WSHSY and CDR2 SAAADI. The CDR3 extends over 20 amino acids. DNA of the CDR3: TGCGCCAGCAGTGAGCCCGGGACAGGGGGCGTGAGCGATAAATACAATGAGCAGTTCTTC. Residues: CASSEPGTGGVSDKYNEQFF.

The CDR3 spells CASSPLAEASTDTQYF. In DNA form, the CDR3 reads TGTGCCAGTAGCCCGCTAGCAGAAGCTAGCACAGATACGCAGTATTTT. The chain employs TRBV19 and TRBJ2-3; D perhaps matches TRBD2 (5 bases). V lost 6 bases, J lost 0 bases, and 16 bases lay in between. This CDR3 contains 16 residues. Germline V lookup: CDR1 LNHDA, CDR2 SQIVND (reference sequence).

Here the CDR3 reads CASSLGQNQPQHF. DNA for the CDR3: TGTGCCAGCAGCTTGGGACAGAATCAGCCCCAGCATTTT. V and J are TRBV7-2 and TRBJ1-5; 7 positions agree with TRBD1. The CDR3 has 13 amino acids. V lost 3 bases and J lost 4; bases outside the gene matches: 0. Germline loops: CDR1 SGHTA, CDR2 FQGNSA.

The chain carries TRBV6-5 and TRBJ2-7; 10 nucleotides agree with TRBD2. Germline V lookup: CDR1 MNHEY, CDR2 SVGAGI. Trimming cost V 2 bases and J 3 bases; bases outside gene matches: 4. The CDR3 length is 15 residues. CDR3 in DNA: TGTGCCAGCAGTTACGAGCGGGAGGGGGGCTACGAGCAGTACTTC. Encoded protein: CASSYEREGGYEQYF.

The CDR3 sequence is CATSRDIRDSYSYEQYF. CDR3 nucleotide sequence: TGTGCCACCAGCAGAGACATCCGGGACAGCTACTCCTACGAGCAGTACTTC. The chain has TRBV15 and TRBJ2-7, with 7 bases that match TRBD1. The CDR3 has 17 residues. From germline, CDR1 is LNHNV and CDR2 YYDKDF (reference sequence). With 0 bases clipped from V and 0 bases from J, the junction kept 8 bases outside the gene matches.

The chain joins TRBV7-2 to TRBJ1-2, with 7 positions matching TRBD1. Per the germline V gene, CDR1 is SGHTA and CDR2 is FQGNSA. This CDR3 comprises 14 residues. The V segment lost 3 bases and the J segment 3 bases; nucleotides outside the gene matches: 4. The CDR3 nucleotides are TGTGCCAGCAGCTTTCCAGGGGGTTACTATGGCTACACCTTC. Its protein is CASSFPGGYYGYTF.

The chain combines TRBV3-1 (or the pseudogene TRBV3-2) with TRBJ1-2; D unresolved. Trimming cost V 4 bases and J 4 bases, with 19 bases left between them. The CDR3 length is 16 residues. Germline CDR1 reads LGHDT; CDR2 reads YNNKEL (reference sequence). The DNA of the CDR3 is TGTGCCAGCAGCCCTCATGCCCGGGAATATGGCTATGGCTACACCTTC. Protein product: CASSPHAREYGYGYTF.

The CDR3 DNA sequence: TGTGCCAGCAGCGCCCAGACTAGTTTCGAGCAGTACTTC. Its translation is CASSAQTSFEQYF. The chain uses TRBV7-2 and TRBJ2-7; tentative D call: TRBD2 (6 bases). V was clipped by 5 bases and J by 6 bases, with 14 bases between them. Germline CDR1 SGHTA, CDR2 FQGNSA. The CDR3 runs 13 residues. Combining the CDR3 with reference TRBV7-2 and TRBJ2-7 gives the whole variable domain GAGVSQSPSNKVTEKGKDVELRCDPISGHTALYWYRQSLGQGLEFLIYFQGNSAPDKSGLPSDRFSAERTGGSVSTLTIQRTQQEDSAVYLCASSAQTSFEQYFGPGTRLTVT.